Described below is a single T cell receptor (beta chain) sequence and its context. Its binding antigen is unknown. Within one base of it there is no much larger clone, and no base qualities were kept. The sample comes from a study of shared clonotypes between healthy human individuals (dated by TCRdb to about 2020). Context from the whole study: A few men and a couple of women, aged 18 to 49 years, made up the cohort. To estimate repertoire size and how much clonotypes are shared between individuals, the study performed deep sequencing of blood TCR repertoires from roughly five healthy adults. Between about 0.94 and 8.9 billion PBMCs per donor were obtained by leukapheresis. To increase sequencing depth and limit assay-specific biases, different laboratories used diverse techniques to prepare libraries and sequence TCR repertoires. For each donor, CD4 naive and CD4 memory were each run on three plates, CD8 naive on two plates, and CD8 memory on one plate. General findings and caveats noted by the study authors: Pairwise subsampling led to the expectation that sequencing depth would affect the degree of clonotype sharing among donors. Across a handful of donors, roughly 5.4% of naive CD4, 3% to 4% of naive CD8, under 2.5% of memory CD4, and roughly 0.41% of memory CD8 clonotypes were shared. Compared with non-shared clonotypes, the clonotypes found in all four sorted-subset donors had higher generation probabilities. Because the study included only a small number of donors, the genetic and exposure-history diversity represented was limited. Larger estimated clonotype richness was generally found for naive subsets than for memory subsets. Rarefaction of sorted-subset datasets indicated incomplete sequencing despite the large sequencing depth. Sampling was restricted to blood, and TCR repertoires in tissues likely differ from the TCR repertoires found in blood.

CD8 naive samples were obtained by positive selection for CCR7 among CD45RO-negative cells, yielding a CD45RA+CCR7+ population from which TemRA cells were excluded. The donors were healthy, HIV-negative adults with no recently reported acute infections or vaccinations. Every donor was a Caucasian adult living in Nashville, Tennessee, USA. Blood was collected by leukapheresis, and PBMCs were isolated by Ficoll-Histopaque density gradient centrifugation and then cryopreserved in liquid nitrogen vapor phase. Purity and quantity of every magnetically sorted T cell population were checked by analytical flow cytometry. Genomic DNA was isolated from each sorted fraction and quantified by UV absorbance on a Nanodrop 2000c. TCR CDR3 regions were amplified from genomic DNA by multiplex PCR using the deep immunoSEQ assay. For each cell subset, the extracted genomic DNA was distributed evenly across all wells of several immunoSEQ 96-well plates, and each plate served as one replicate. For sorted subsets, 200 ng of genomic DNA, equivalent to 25,000 to 30,000 T cell genomes, went into each replicate PCR. Purified libraries were quantified with a Qubit 3.0 fluorometer, sized on a Bioanalyzer 2100, and re-quantified with the KAPA Library Quantification kit. Every immunoSEQ 96-well plate was sequenced on a separate single-read 150-cycle Illumina NextSeq 550 flow cell. The published analysis was carried out like this. The immunoSEQ output contained only junctional sequences without quality scores, so filtering could not match that applied to full-length reads. Sequences were annotated with PyIR, a Python wrapper for IgBLAST v1.9, and V/J genes and CDR3 were assigned using IMGT germline references. Reads were removed for weak V/J assignments (E-value above 1e-6), missing CDR3, stop codons, out-of-frame junctions, or ambiguous translated residues. V3J clonotypes were defined by identical inferred V gene, J gene, and CDR3 amino acid sequence. To compute the percentage overlap between repertoires, the number of shared unique clonotypes was divided by the size of the smaller repertoire. Three approaches were used to assess repertoire richness: RTK rarefaction, the Chao1 estimator, and Recon v2.1 estimates of unobserved clonotypes. Generation probabilities were computed with OLGA for all TCRbeta clonotypes obtained by the gDNA method from several donors. TCRdb provides this immuneACCESS table in a form limited to in-frame rearrangements. Some clones are lacking; in checked studies, under half of them reflect an unresolved V gene, and why the rest are absent is not known. Clonal size and the V and J genes are those of that table, whereas D and trimming came from the DNA. Counted in this sample were under 1 million clones; about 91% of them appeared once. 24% of the sample goes to the ten largest clones.

Via the germline V gene (reference sequence), CDR1 is LNHDA and CDR2 SQIVND. V trim: 5 bases; J trim: 7 bases; unmatched bases: 8. The CDR3 runs 15 residues from the cysteine to the phenylalanine. Of all the DNA, just the CDR3 is kept, 45 bases in frame from base 1. The sequence joins TRBV19 to TRBJ2-1; 10 bases in the middle match TRBD2. The sample taken for sequencing was naive CD8+ T cells sorted from blood. The sample's cell subset or site label is to be understood as: CD45RA+CCR7+. The source of this sequence is a man aged 30-40 years in good health. In nucleotide form, the sequence is TGTGCCAGTAGTTTAAGCGGGAGGGCCCCGAATGAGCAGTTCTTC. Its translation is CASSLSGRAPNEQFF.